This T cell receptor beta chain is from a study of CD8 T cells in Susac syndrome. Random hexamers primed reverse transcription of about 0.45 to 1 ug RNA. TCRdb processed the immunoSEQ multiplex PCR reads anew with MiXCR; each CDR3 protein has one entry. Among about 200,000 distinct CDR3 sequences listed, 92% were seen once. The ends lost 3 bases at V and 5 bases at J; junction bases unmatched: 9. The CDR3 has 16 residues. Germline-derived CDR1 and CDR2 are SGHRS and YFSETQ. Sequenced sample: CD8+ T cells from PBMCs. V and J are TRBV5-1 and TRBJ2-4; 9 nucleotides line up with TRBD2. The TCR originated in a human donor with multiple sclerosis. This CDR3 reads CASSSLSGSSENIQYF. The CDR3 bases are TGCGCCAGCAGCTCCCTTAGCGGGAGCTCCGAAAACATTCAGTACTTC.